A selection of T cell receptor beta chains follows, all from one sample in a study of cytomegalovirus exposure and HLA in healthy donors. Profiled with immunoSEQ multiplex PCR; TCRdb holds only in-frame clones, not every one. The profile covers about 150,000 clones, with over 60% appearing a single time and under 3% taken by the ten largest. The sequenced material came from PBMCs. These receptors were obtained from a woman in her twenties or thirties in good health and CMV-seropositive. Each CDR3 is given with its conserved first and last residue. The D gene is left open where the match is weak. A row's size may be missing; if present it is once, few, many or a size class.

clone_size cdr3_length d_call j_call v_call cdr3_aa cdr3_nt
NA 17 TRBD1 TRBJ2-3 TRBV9 CASSVYTGQGFTDTQYF TGTGCCAGCAGCGTATATACGGGACAGGGATTTACAGATACGCAGTATTTT
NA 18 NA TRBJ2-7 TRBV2 CASSESVSSGHLTYEQYF TGTGCCAGCAGTGAATCTGTTTCGTCGGGACATCTAACTTACGAGCAGTACTTC
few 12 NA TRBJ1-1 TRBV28 CASSLPRGEAFF TGTGCCAGCAGCCTCCCAAGGGGTGAAGCTTTCTTT
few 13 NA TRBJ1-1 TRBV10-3 CAISEGLIAEAFF TGTGCCATCAGTGAGGGACTCATAGCTGAAGCTTTCTTT
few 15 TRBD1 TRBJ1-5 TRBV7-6 CASSPGQGMRQPQHF TGTGCCAGCAGCCCCGGACAGGGGATGAGGCAGCCCCAGCATTTT
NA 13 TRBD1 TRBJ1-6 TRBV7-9 CASSPQGFPPLHF TGTGCCAGCAGCCCACAGGGGTTTCCACCCCTCCACTTT
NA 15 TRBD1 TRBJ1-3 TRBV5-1 CASSPAQGFGNTIYF TGCGCCAGCAGCCCCGCACAGGGGTTTGGAAACACCATATATTTT
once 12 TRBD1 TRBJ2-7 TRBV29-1 CSVGQASYEQYF TGCAGCGTGGGACAGGCGTCCTACGAGCAGTACTTC
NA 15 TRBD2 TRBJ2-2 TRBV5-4 CASSPGLAATGELFF TGTGCCAGCAGCCCTGGACTAGCGGCCACCGGGGAGCTGTTTTTT
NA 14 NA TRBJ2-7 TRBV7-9 CASSLAPSSYEQYF TGTGCCAGCAGCTTAGCGCCTAGCTCCTACGAGCAGTACTTC
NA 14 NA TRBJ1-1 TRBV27 CASSLSGLNTEAFF TGTGCCAGCAGTTTATCGGGACTTAACACTGAAGCTTTCTTT
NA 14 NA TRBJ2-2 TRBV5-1 CASSLGHRDGELFF TGCGCCAGCAGCTTGGGTCACAGGGACGGGGAGCTGTTTTTT
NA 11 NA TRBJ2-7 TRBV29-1 CSVGDSQQQYF TGCAGCGTGGGGGACTCCCAGCAGCAGTACTTC
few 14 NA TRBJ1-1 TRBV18 CASSSTVQNTEAFF TGTGCCAGCTCATCTACTGTTCAGAACACTGAAGCTTTCTTT
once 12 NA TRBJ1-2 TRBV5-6 CASSLRRGGYTF TGTGCCAGCAGCTTGAGGCGGGGGGGCTACACCTTC
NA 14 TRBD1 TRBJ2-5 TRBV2 CASSGQGSGETQYF TGTGCCAGCAGCGGACAGGGGTCGGGGGAGACCCAGTACTTC
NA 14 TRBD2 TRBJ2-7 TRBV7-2 CASSRFESSGEQYF TGTGCCAGCAGCCGTTTTGAATCTAGCGGCGAGCAGTACTTC
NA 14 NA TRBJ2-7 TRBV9 CASSEGQFRLEQYF TGTGCCAGCAGCGAAGGACAGTTCCGGCTCGAGCAGTACTTC
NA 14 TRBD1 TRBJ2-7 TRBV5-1 CASSLETGSYEQYF TGCGCCAGCAGCCTCGAGACAGGGAGCTACGAGCAGTACTTC
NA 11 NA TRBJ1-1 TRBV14 CASSLATEAFF TGTGCCAGCAGCTTGGCCACTGAAGCTTTCTTT
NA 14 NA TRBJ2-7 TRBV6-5 CASSHGDNSYEQYF TGTGCCAGCAGCCACGGGGACAATTCCTACGAGCAGTACTTC
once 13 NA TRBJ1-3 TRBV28 CASRYDRRNTIYF TGTGCCAGCAGATACGACAGGAGGAACACCATATATTTT
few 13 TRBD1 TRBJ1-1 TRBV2 CASNSDIQGVAFF TGTGCCAGCAACTCCGATATACAGGGGGTAGCTTTCTTT
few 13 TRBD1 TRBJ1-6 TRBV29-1 CSVLTGRGSALHF TGCAGCGTGCTGACAGGGCGGGGTTCGGCCCTCCACTTT
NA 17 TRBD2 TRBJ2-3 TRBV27 CASSFLEVAGDTDTQYF TGTGCCAGCAGTTTCCTAGAAGTAGCGGGGGACACAGATACGCAGTATTTT
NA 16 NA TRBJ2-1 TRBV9 CASSVRTTPGPNEQFF TGTGCCAGCAGCGTCAGGACTACCCCTGGTCCAAATGAGCAGTTCTTC
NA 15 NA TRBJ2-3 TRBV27 CASSTRRASTDTQYF TGTGCCAGCAGTACAAGGAGAGCCAGCACAGATACGCAGTATTTT
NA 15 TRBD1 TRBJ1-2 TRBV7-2 CASSAGGAGGYGYTF TGTGCCAGCAGCGCAGGGGGCGCCGGGGGCTATGGCTACACCTTC
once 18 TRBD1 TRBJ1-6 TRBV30 CAWSGDRGSGMNNSPLHF TGTGCCTGGAGTGGGGACAGGGGCTCCGGTATGAATAATTCCCCCCTCCACTTT
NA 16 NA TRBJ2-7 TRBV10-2 CASSESYYDTDYEQYF TGCGCCAGCAGTGAGTCGTATTATGACACAGATTACGAGCAGTACTTC
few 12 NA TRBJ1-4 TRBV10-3 CAISGGTEKLFF TGTGCCATCAGTGGGGGGACAGAAAAACTGTTTTTT
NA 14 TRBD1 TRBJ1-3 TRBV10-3 CAIRGGAGGNTIYF TGTGCCATCCGAGGGGGCGCGGGGGGAAACACCATATATTTT
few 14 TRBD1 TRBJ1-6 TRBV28 CASSLWSQGSPLHF TGTGCCAGCAGTTTATGGTCACAGGGGAGTCCCCTCCACTTT
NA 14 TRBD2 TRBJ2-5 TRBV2 CASKTSGLQETQYF TGTGCCAGCAAGACTAGCGGGCTCCAAGAGACCCAGTACTTC
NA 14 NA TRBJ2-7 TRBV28 CASSSTAGQYEQYF TGTGCCAGCAGTTCCACCGCCGGACAATACGAGCAGTACTTC
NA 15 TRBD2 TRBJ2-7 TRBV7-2 CASSLGLADSYEQYF TGTGCCAGCAGCCTGGGACTAGCGGACTCCTACGAGCAGTACTTC
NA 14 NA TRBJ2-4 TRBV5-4 CASSFPGALNIQYF TGTGCCAGCAGCTTCCCAGGGGCCTTAAACATTCAGTACTTC
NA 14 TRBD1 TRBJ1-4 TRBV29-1 CSVEDTGGDEKLFF TGCAGCGTTGAAGATACAGGGGGGGATGAAAAACTGTTTTTT
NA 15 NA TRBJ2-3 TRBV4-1 CASSQGGGEMDTQYF TGCGCCAGCAGCCAAGGGGGCGGGGAGATGGATACGCAGTATTTT
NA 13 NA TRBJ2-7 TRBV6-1 CASSDPAGGEQYF TGTGCCAGCAGTGACCCGGCCGGCGGTGAGCAGTACTTC
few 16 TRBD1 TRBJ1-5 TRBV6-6 CASSGLWDRETQPQHF TGTGCCAGCAGTGGCCTCTGGGACAGGGAAACTCAGCCCCAGCATTTT
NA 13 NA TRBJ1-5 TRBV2 CASSAQGGQPQHF TGTGCCAGCAGTGCCCAGGGAGGCCAGCCCCAGCATTTT
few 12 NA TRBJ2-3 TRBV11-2 CASRLAADTQYF TGTGCCAGCAGGTTAGCGGCAGATACGCAGTATTTT
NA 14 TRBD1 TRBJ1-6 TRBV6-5 CASRDRGWNSPLHF TGTGCCAGCAGAGACAGGGGATGGAATTCACCCCTCCACTTT
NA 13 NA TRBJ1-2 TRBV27 CASSFSRGEGYTF TGTGCCAGCAGTTTCAGCAGGGGAGAAGGCTACACCTTC
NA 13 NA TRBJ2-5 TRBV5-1 CASSSGTQETQYF TGCGCCAGCAGCTCCGGGACTCAAGAGACCCAGTACTTC
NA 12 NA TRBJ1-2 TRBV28 CASSPGGRGYTF TGTGCCAGCAGCCCGGGGGGGCGCGGCTACACCTTC
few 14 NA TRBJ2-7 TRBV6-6 CASSYSRVEHEQYF TGTGCCAGCAGTTACTCTCGGGTCGAGCACGAGCAGTACTTC
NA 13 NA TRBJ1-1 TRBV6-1 CASITAMNTEAFF TGTGCCAGCATTACAGCTATGAACACTGAAGCTTTCTTT
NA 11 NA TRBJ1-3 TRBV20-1 CSATSGNTIYF TGCAGTGCTACGTCTGGAAACACCATATATTTT
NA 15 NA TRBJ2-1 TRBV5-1 CASSSSGQEGNEQFF TGCGCCAGCAGCTCCTCTGGACAGGAGGGCAATGAGCAGTTCTTC
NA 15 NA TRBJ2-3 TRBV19 CASSTTGYLTDTQYF TGTGCCAGTAGTACCACAGGGTATCTCACAGATACGCAGTATTTT
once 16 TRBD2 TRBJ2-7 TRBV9 CASSVGGGISGSEQYF TGTGCCAGCAGCGTAGGGGGGGGGATTTCGGGTTCCGAGCAGTACTTC
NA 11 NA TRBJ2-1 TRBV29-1 CSVEYYNEQFF TGCAGCGTTGAATACTACAATGAGCAATTCTTC
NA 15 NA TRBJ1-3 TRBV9 CASSLGRFSGNTIYF TGTGCCAGCAGCCTAGGGAGGTTCTCTGGAAACACCATATATTTT
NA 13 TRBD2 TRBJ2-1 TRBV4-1 CASSRSGRNEQFF TGCGCCAGCAGCCGAAGCGGGAGGAATGAGCAGTTCTTC
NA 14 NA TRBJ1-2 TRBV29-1 CSTNPPPLNYGYTF TGCAGCACTAACCCCCCTCCCCTTAACTATGGCTACACCTTC
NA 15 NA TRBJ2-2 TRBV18 CASSPPGGLSGELFF TGTGCCAGCTCACCACCGGGCGGACTATCCGGGGAGCTGTTTTTT
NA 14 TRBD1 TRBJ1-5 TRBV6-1 CASQTGEGFQPQHF TGTGCCAGTCAGACAGGGGAGGGCTTCCAGCCCCAGCATTTT
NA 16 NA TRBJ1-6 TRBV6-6 CASSYLGGNFNSPLHF TGTGCCAGCAGTTACTTGGGAGGGAACTTCAATTCACCCCTCCACTTT